This TCR beta chain was observed in a study of cytomegalovirus exposure and HLA in healthy donors. Overall study results and limits: Accounts indicate the classifier identified cytomegalovirus status with strong specificity and sensitivity. Productive rates of about 87% or about 30% were seen for most TCR beta V segments in an earlier analysis. In a later analysis, CMV-associated beta chains were mostly HLA-associated, it appeared. The investigators catalogued 150 or so TCR beta chains as cytomegalovirus-associated.

This clone was seen only a few times. Antigen specificity is unknown. The study ran its PCR with 60 Vbeta and 13 Jbeta primers. Some clones are missing from TCRdb's copy, which holds only in-frame ones; the method was immunoSEQ multiplex PCR. The sample carries 100,000 to 150,000 clones, 70% to 80% recorded once. V lost 4 bases and J lost 4, with 11 bases in between. CDR3 size: 13 residues. The V gene's germline CDR1 is SGHTS and CDR2 YDEGEE. This chain links TRBV5-8 with TRBJ1-2; D gene uncertain. The origin of this receptor is a woman aged 50 to 65 in good health and CMV-seropositive. The sample consisted of PBMCs. CDR3 in amino acids: CASSQQKLYGYTF. Written as DNA, the CDR3 is TGTGCCAGCAGCCAACAGAAGCTCTATGGCTACACCTTC.